These 28 T cell receptor beta chains were all obtained from the same sample, sequenced in a study of T cells after yellow fever vaccination. TCRdb independently ran MiXCR on the 5' RACE reads; one entry per CDR3 protein. The data hold 500,000 to 650,000 distinct CDR3 sequences, with 17% observed a single time. Source: PBMCs, taken about 5 days after the first yellow fever vaccination. These receptors came from a man between 18 and 29 years old who received the YFV17D yellow fever vaccine.

V usage is TRBV5-5 and J usage is TRBJ1-2, with a tentative D call TRBD1 (5 bases). CDR1 is SGHKS, CDR2 YYEKEE, per germline (reference sequence). This CDR3 contains 12 residues. Trimming removed 2 bases from V and 8 bases from J, with 10 bases in between. Written as DNA, the CDR3 is TGTGCCAGCAGCTTCCTACAGGAAGGCTACACCTTC. Protein: CASSFLQEGYTF.

The chain couples TRBV4-1 to TRBJ1-4; 9 bases match TRBD1. V was pared by 4 bases and J by 14 bases, with 8 bases of the junction left unmatched. Germline loops: CDR1 MGHRA, CDR2 YSYEKL. This CDR3 is built from 13 residues. In nucleotides, the CDR3 is TGCGCCAGCAGCCGGGACAGGGATATCGCCCTGTTTTTT. Its protein is CASSRDRDIALFF.

This clonotype was found a few times. This rearrangement joins TRBV5-1 to TRBJ2-1; 7 nucleotides align to TRBD2. The CDR3 sequence is 16 residues long. The germline V gene encodes CDR1 SGHRS and CDR2 YFSETQ. Germline trimming cut 4 bases from V and 3 bases from J; bases unmatched to any gene: 10. CDR3 residues: CASSPNRDYVYNEQFF. The CDR3 coding sequence is TGCGCCAGCAGCCCGAACCGGGACTACGTCTACAATGAGCAGTTCTTC.

The DNA of the CDR3 is TGTGCCAGCACCGTTGACAGGAATAATTCACCCCTCCACTTT. It yields the protein CASTVDRNNSPLHF. The gene calls are TRBV5-4 and TRBJ1-6, with D possibly being TRBD1 (6 bases). CDR1 and CDR2 (germline): SGHNT, YYREEE (reference sequence). This CDR3 comprises 14 residues. Trimming left V 6 bases short and J 5 bases short, with 12 bases between. Supplemented by reference TRBV5-4 and TRBJ1-6, the full variable domain reads ETGVTQSPTHLIKTRGQQVTLRCSSQSGHNTVSWYQQALGQGPQFIFQYYREEENGRGNFPPRFSGLQFPNYSSELNVNALELDDSALYLCASTVDRNNSPLHFGNGTRLTVT.

This chain connects TRBV6-5 to TRBJ1-6; TRBD1 matches at 9 bases. The CDR3 is 15 residues long. Germline lookup yields CDR1 MNHEY and CDR2 SVGAGI. After removal of 0 bases from V and 9 bases from J, the junction contained 3 bases not matched to a gene. As DNA, the CDR3 is TGTGCCAGCAGTTACTCGGGACAGGGAATTTCACCCCTCCACTTT. Protein sequence: CASSYSGQGISPLHF.

There are a few counts of this clonotype. The V and J genes are TRBV4-2 and TRBJ1-2, with D hard to call. V lost 2 bases and J lost 4, with 14 bases in between. The CDR3 runs 15 residues. CDR1 and CDR2 (germline): LGHNA, YNFKEQ. The CDR3 loop is CASSQPRPRGYGYTF. CDR3 DNA: TGTGCCAGCAGCCAACCACGTCCCCGGGGCTATGGCTACACCTTC.

V gene TRBV19 combines with J gene TRBJ2-7; D tentatively reads TRBD1 or TRBD2 (5 bases each). V was trimmed by 6 bases and J by 1 base, leaving 13 bases between them. The CDR3 has 14 residues. Germline assignment: CDR1 LNHDA and CDR2 SQIVND (reference sequence). CDR3 residues: CASSPGWGSYEQYV. The CDR3 DNA reads as TGTGCCAGTAGCCCGGGATGGGGGTCCTACGAGCAGTACGTC.

In its sample, this clonotype was seen many times. The chain joins TRBV29-1 to TRBJ2-7, with 11 bases that match TRBD1. The J segment lost 3 bases and the V segment lost 4 bases, leaving 8 bases of the junction unmatched. Per the germline V gene, CDR1 is SQVTM and CDR2 is ANQGSEA. The CDR3 length is 15 residues. The CDR3 reads CSVVFGTGGYYEQYF. The CDR3 nucleotides read TGCAGCGTTGTGTTCGGGACAGGGGGTTACTACGAGCAGTACTTC.

This clonotype was seen at least ten times. The chain couples TRBV9 to TRBJ1-1, with D unresolved. Trimming pared 3 bases from V and 0 bases from J, leaving 15 bases between. CDR3 length equals 16 residues. Germline V CDR1 and CDR2: SGDLS, YYNGEE. CDR3 region: CASSASAGLLNTEAFF. As DNA, the CDR3 is TGTGCCAGCAGCGCCTCGGCCGGTCTATTGAACACTGAAGCTTTCTTT.

This clonotype was seen repeatedly, ten times or more. This sequence joins TRBV20-1 and TRBJ2-1; perhaps TRBD2 as D (6 bases). Germline lookup yields CDR1 DFQATT and CDR2 SNEGSKA (reference sequence). The CDR3 has 16 residues. With 0 bases removed from V and 9 bases from J, the gap between germline ends came to 21 bases. CDR3 sequence (DNA): TGCAGTGCTAGAGATCGAGGCGGGGAGAGGGCAATTGAGCAGTTCTTC. As protein: CSARDRGGERAIEQFF.

In its sample, this clonotype was seen a few times. The genes are TRBV12-3 or TRBV12-4 and TRBJ2-1; D possibly matches TRBD1 or TRBD2 (5 bases each). The CDR3 contains 15 residues. Trimming took 8 bases from V and 9 from J, leaving 23 bases between them. Here the CDR3 DNA reads TGTGCCAGCGCCCCCGGGGCTATCGGCCATACTGAGCAGTTCTTC. It encodes CASAPGAIGHTEQFF.

V gene TRBV20-1 combines with J gene TRBJ2-3; a possible D gene is TRBD2 (5 bases). Germline V gene sequence: CDR1 DFQATT, CDR2 SNEGSKA (reference sequence). The ends were cut back, 0 bases at V and 5 bases at J, with 15 bases in the middle. This CDR3 is 15 amino acids long. Here the CDR3 reads CSARDPGTPLDTQYF. The CDR3 coding sequence is TGCAGTGCTAGAGATCCGGGAACCCCCCTAGATACGCAGTATTTT.

This clonotype was counted at least ten times. The chain uses TRBV10-2 and TRBJ2-3; the D gene is possibly TRBD2 (5 bases). Germline loops: CDR1 WSHSY, CDR2 SAAADI. Trimming stripped 10 bases from V and 2 bases from J, with 16 bases between. This CDR3 spans 14 amino acids. The CDR3: CATATSHLTDTQYF. The CDR3 DNA follows: TGCGCCACTGCAACTAGTCACCTCACAGATACGCAGTATTTT.

Turning to this clonotype: At one of its ends the junction is not consistent with the germline gene, which may arise from a read error. The chain recombines TRBV7-2 with TRBJ2-1; 8 bases align to TRBD2. CDR3 length equals 12 residues. Per the germline V gene, CDR1 is SGHTA and CDR2 is FQGNSA. CDR3 protein: CASSLASGGAIF. In DNA form, the CDR3 reads TGTGCCAGCAGCTTAGCGTCCGGGGGGGCGATCTTC.

V usage is TRBV6-1 and J usage is TRBJ1-3; TRBD1 might be the D (5 bases). CDR1 and CDR2 from the germline V gene are MNHNS and SASEGT. The CDR3 has 15 residues. Deletions cut 6 bases from V and 2 bases from J, with 14 bases between. The CDR3 nucleotides are TGTGCCAGCAGCTGGGGACTTAGCGCTGGAAACACCATATATTTT. Translation: CASSWGLSAGNTIYF.

The rearrangement links TRBV4-1 to TRBJ2-7, with D possibly TRBD2 on 6 matching bases. Germline V gives CDR1 MGHRA, CDR2 YSYEKL. The length of the CDR3 is 14 residues. Trimming took 4 bases from V and 3 from J, leaving 13 bases between them. CDR3 coding DNA: TGCGCCAGCAGCCCAATGGGGGGTGACTACGAGCAGTACTTC. It specifies CASSPMGGDYEQYF.

This clonotype showed up just a few times. The V and J genes are TRBV14 and TRBJ2-7; D remains unclear. V dropped 2 bases and J dropped 3 bases, with 14 bases sitting between them. Germline values: CDR1 SGHDN, CDR2 FVKESK. This CDR3 is built from 15 residues. CDR3 nucleotide sequence: TGTGCCAGCAGCCAATCGCTCGAGACGAACTACGAGCAGTACGTC. Residues: CASSQSLETNYEQYV.

The chain uses TRBV5-1 and TRBJ2-3; TRBD2 matches at 8 bases. The CDR3 sequence is 16 residues long. Germline CDR1 SGHRS, CDR2 YFSETQ. V lost 2 bases, J lost 1 base, and 6 bases stayed unmatched. The CDR3 DNA follows: TGCGCCAGCAGCTTCATTAGTAGCGGGGGCACAGATACGCAGTATTTT. This encodes CASSFISSGGTDTQYF.

This clonotype was observed a few times. The chain employs TRBV20-1 and TRBJ1-4; perhaps TRBD1 as D (6 bases). Trimming took 0 bases from V and 8 from J, leaving 13 bases between them. Germline CDR1 is DFQATT and CDR2 is SNEGSKA (reference sequence). CDR3 length equals 14 residues. CDR3 region: CSARDRRGDEKLFF. CDR3 nucleotide sequence: TGCAGTGCTAGAGATCGGAGGGGGGACGAAAAACTGTTTTTT.

The chain carries TRBV20-1 and TRBJ1-6; D is uncertain. The CDR3 has 14 amino acids. Germline CDR1 reads DFQATT; CDR2 reads SNEGSKA (reference sequence). V dropped 3 bases and J dropped 6 bases, with 12 bases sitting between them. The CDR3 DNA sequence: TGCAGTGCTAGCCTTGGACGGCTTAATTCACCCCTCCACTTT. Protein product: CSASLGRLNSPLHF.

This clonotype was seen a handful of times. The chain links TRBV7-2 to TRBJ2-5; D possibly matches TRBD1 or TRBD2 (5 bases each). V was trimmed by 5 bases and J by 5 bases, leaving 15 bases between them. Per the germline V gene, CDR1 is SGHTA and CDR2 is FQGNSA. This CDR3 region has 14 residues. CDR3 loop: CASSLGPLRETQYF. CDR3 in DNA: TGTGCCAGCAGCCTGGGACCCCTGAGGGAGACCCAGTACTTC.

The gene calls are TRBV7-2 and TRBJ2-7; possible D gene TRBD1, 6 bases. Trimming shortened V by 3 bases and J by 3 bases, and 9 bases separated the two germline ends. Per germline, CDR1 SGHTA and CDR2 FQGNSA. CDR3 length: 13 residues. CDR3 bases: TGTGCCAGCAGCTTTACAGGGATCTACGAGCAGTACTTC. Its translation is CASSFTGIYEQYF.

This clonotype has a handful of counts. The CDR3 sequence: CASSDSTMNTEAFF. The CDR3 nucleotides read TGTGCCAGCTCAGACAGTACTATGAACACTGAAGCTTTCTTT. V gene TRBV18 combines with J gene TRBJ1-1; D possibly corresponds to TRBD1 (5 bases). The germline V gene has CDR1 KGHSH and CDR2 LQKENI. Trimming shortened V by 5 bases and J by 0 bases, and 10 bases separated the two germline ends. The CDR3 runs 14 residues.

The J gene is TRBJ2-1, the V gene TRBV5-4; D is unresolved. Per the germline V gene, CDR1 is SGHNT and CDR2 is YYREEE (reference sequence). Deletions cut 1 base from V and 4 bases from J, with 12 bases between. The CDR3 contains 15 residues. The CDR3 protein is CASSLTGHGYNEQFF. The CDR3 nucleotides read TGTGCCAGCAGCTTGACTGGGCACGGGTACAATGAGCAGTTCTTC.

This clonotype was detected only a few times. V usage is TRBV12-3 or TRBV12-4 and J usage is TRBJ1-1; possibly TRBD1 for D (5 bases). There are 13 residues in the CDR3. V lost 7 bases to trimming and J lost 8 bases, with 17 bases between them. The DNA of the CDR3 is TGTGCCAGCATCAAATCGACAGCATTCGAAGCTTTCTTT. Protein: CASIKSTAFEAFF.

This clonotype was detected only a few times. The chain uses TRBV5-6 and TRBJ2-3; perhaps TRBD2 as D (7 bases). Looked up from germline, CDR1 is SGHDT and CDR2 is YYEEEE. The CDR3 has 14 residues. Trimming shortened V by 3 bases and J by 7 bases, and 15 bases separated the two germline ends. This CDR3 is CASSWGGRSNTQYF. CDR3 sequence (DNA): TGTGCCAGCAGCTGGGGGGGCCGTTCGAATACGCAGTATTTT.

In this sample, this clonotype turned up a few times. The rearrangement links TRBV6-5 to TRBJ2-3, with D perhaps TRBD2 (5 bases). V was pared by 4 bases and J by 0 bases, with 11 bases between. CDR1 and CDR2 (germline): MNHEY, SVGAGI. CDR3 length: 15 residues. The chain's CDR3 is CASSFTSGSTDTQYF. The CDR3 nucleotides are TGTGCCAGCAGTTTCACCAGCGGAAGCACAGATACGCAGTATTTT.

The chain carries TRBV5-6 and TRBJ1-2, with a possible D match to TRBD1 (6 bases). CDR1 is SGHDT and CDR2 is YYEEEE in the germline V gene. The germline V and J ends were trimmed by 6 bases and 7 bases, with 16 bases remaining between them. The CDR3 spans 13 residues. Here the CDR3 DNA reads TGTGCCAGCAACCCGGGGGGGCTCTCTGGCTACACCTTC. Translation: CASNPGGLSGYTF.